These 19 T cell receptor beta chains came from one sample sequenced in a study of radiotherapy plus CTLA-4 blockade in lung cancer. Profiling relied on immunoSEQ multiplex PCR, and the TCRdb table lists in-frame clones only, not all of them. The sample lists some 70,000 clones, 79% occurring once. The sample in question was peripheral blood, obtained from a patient treated with radiotherapy plus ipilimumab. The source is a human donor with non-small cell lung cancer who had a complete response to radiotherapy plus ipilimumab.

The chain couples TRBV10-3 to TRBJ2-3, with 8 bases aligning to TRBD2. Germline assignment: CDR1 ENHRY and CDR2 SYGVKD. The CDR3 is made up of 13 amino acids. V trimming: 10 bases; J trimming: 4 bases; junction bases outside the gene matches: 7. As DNA, the CDR3 is TGTGCCACCGGGACTAGTGACTCAGATACGCAGTATTTT. This codes for CATGTSDSDTQYF.

Details on this clone: A junction end diverges from the germline sequence, so it may reflect a read error. The chain recombines TRBV5-1 with TRBJ2-3; 10 nucleotides line up with TRBD2. The CDR3 is 15 residues long. Per germline, CDR1 SGHRS and CDR2 YFSETQ. The CDR3: CARSLASGGEDTQYF. DNA of the CDR3: TGCGCCCGCAGCTTGGCCAGCGGGGGGGAGGATACGCAGTATTTT.

The CDR3 here is CASSYESSSGNTIYF. The CDR3 nucleotides are TGTGCCAGCAGTTACGAGAGCAGCTCTGGAAACACCATATATTTT. The V and J genes are TRBV6-5 and TRBJ1-3, with D unclear. This CDR3 spans 15 amino acids. V gave up 2 bases and J gave up 0 bases, with 8 bases separating them. CDR1 and CDR2 (germline): MNHEY, SVGAGI.

The rearrangement links TRBV30 to TRBJ1-2; D may be TRBD1 (6 bases). Trimming shortened V by 0 bases and J by 8 bases, and 19 bases separated the two germline ends. Per germline, CDR1 GTSNPN and CDR2 SVGIG (reference sequence). This CDR3 has 15 residues. The CDR3: CAWSVPRTGTGGYTF. CDR3 nucleotides: TGTGCCTGGAGTGTACCTAGAACAGGGACCGGGGGCTACACCTTC.

V is TRBV18 and J is TRBJ2-5; 7 nucleotides match TRBD2. Per the germline V gene, CDR1 is KGHSH and CDR2 is LQKENI. The CDR3 consists of 15 residues. V trimming: 3 bases; J trimming: 4 bases; junction bases outside the gene matches: 8. Written as DNA, the CDR3 is TGTGCCAGCTCACCGTTGCAGGGAGGGGTAGAGACCCAGTACTTC. Residues: CASSPLQGGVETQYF.

J is TRBJ2-5 and V is TRBV7-2, with D maybe TRBD1 (5 bases). Germline V gives CDR1 SGHTA, CDR2 FQGNSA. V was shortened by 2 bases and J by 5 bases, with 15 bases between the two germline ends. The CDR3 loop spans 15 amino acids. This chain's CDR3 is CASSLMGPGRETQYF. The CDR3 coding sequence is TGTGCCAGCAGCTTAATGGGGCCCGGCCGGGAGACCCAGTACTTC. The whole variable domain, remainder taken from reference TRBV7-2 and TRBJ2-5, is GAGVSQSPSNKVTEKGKDVELRCDPISGHTALYWYRQSLGQGLEFLIYFQGNSAPDKSGLPSDRFSAERTGGSVSTLTIQRTQQEDSAVYLCASSLMGPGRETQYFGPGTRLLVL.

The rearrangement uses TRBV7-9 and TRBJ2-3, with TRBD2 matching 9 bases. The ends lost 3 bases at V and 4 bases at J; junction bases unmatched: 2. The CDR3 is 14 amino acids. Germline CDR1 SEHNR, CDR2 FQNEAQ (reference sequence). CDR3 residues: CASSLGLASDTQYF. CDR3 coding DNA: TGTGCCAGCAGCTTGGGACTAGCCTCAGATACGCAGTATTTT.

The V gene is TRBV11-2, the J gene TRBJ2-5; 13 bases fit TRBD2. Germline CDR1 is SGHAT and CDR2 is FQNNGV. The ends lost 5 bases at V and 5 bases at J; junction bases unmatched: 11. The CDR3 has 17 residues. In nucleotides, the CDR3 is TGTGCCAGCAGCCCCGGGACTAGCGGGATTTTAACGGAGACCCAGTACTTC. Amino acids: CASSPGTSGILTETQYF.

This clone is a singleton in its sample. The J gene is TRBJ1-2, the V gene TRBV10-3; a weak D match, TRBD1 (6 bases). The CDR3 totals 13 residues. V lost 7 bases, J lost 3 bases, and 12 bases lay in between. Looked up from germline, CDR1 is ENHRY and CDR2 is SYGVKD. CDR3 in DNA: TGTGCCATCAAGGGGGACACTCACTATGGCTACACCTTC. It encodes CAIKGDTHYGYTF.

The chain is built from TRBV7-8 and TRBJ2-1; D not resolved. V lost 2 bases and J lost 6, with 5 bases in between. This CDR3 spans 12 amino acids. Germline V lookup: CDR1 SGHVS, CDR2 FQNEAQ. CDR3 in DNA: TGTGCCAGCAGCTTACTAACCAATGAGCAGTTCTTC. Its protein is CASSLLTNEQFF. Based on the CDR3 plus reference TRBV7-8 and TRBJ2-1, the full variable domain is GAGVSQSPRYKVAKRGQDVALRCDPISGHVSLFWYQQALGQGPEFLTYFQNEAQLDKSGLPSDRFFAERPEGSVSTLKIQRTQQEDSAVYLCASSLLTNEQFFGPGTRLTVL.

The chain has TRBV27 and TRBJ2-1; D is possibly TRBD2 (6 bases). With 1 base removed from V and 3 bases from J, the gap between germline ends came to 13 bases. This CDR3 has 16 residues. Germline CDR1 is MNHEY and CDR2 is SMNVEV (reference sequence). CDR3 protein: CASSLFGQGGYNEQFF. CDR3 nucleotides: TGTGCCAGCAGTTTATTCGGCCAGGGAGGCTACAATGAGCAGTTCTTC.

The V call is TRBV2, the J call TRBJ1-6; no definite D call. V lost 6 bases to trimming and J lost 5 bases, with 14 bases between them. Looked up from germline, CDR1 is SNHLY and CDR2 is FYNNEI. This CDR3 comprises 15 residues. The CDR3 region is CASRGRAPDNSPLHF. The CDR3 DNA is TGTGCCAGCAGAGGGAGGGCTCCTGATAATTCACCCCTCCACTTT.

The V and J genes are TRBV16 and TRBJ1-2, with D possibly being TRBD1 (6 bases). Germline assignment: CDR1 KGHSY and CDR2 FQNENV. CDR3 length: 13 amino acids. The V and J ends lost 3 bases and 2 bases respectively, with 7 bases between them. DNA of the CDR3: TGTGCCAGCAGCCAGGACAGCAACTATGGCTACACCTTC. Residues: CASSQDSNYGYTF.

This clone was picked up a small number of times. This rearrangement joins TRBV10-2 to TRBJ2-1; D uncertain. This CDR3 has 15 residues. Per the germline V gene, CDR1 is WSHSY and CDR2 is SAAADI. Trimming took off 4 bases at V and 0 bases at J, with 10 bases between the two ends. The CDR3 DNA sequence: TGCGCCAGCAGTGTCCTGGTTAGCTCCTACAATGAGCAGTTCTTC. This gives the protein CASSVLVSSYNEQFF.

This clone was observed a single time. This chain connects TRBV11-2 to TRBJ1-4, with D possibly TRBD1 on 5 matching bases. The CDR3 consists of 16 residues. CDR1 is SGHAT, CDR2 FQNNGV, per germline. Trimming stripped 3 bases from V and 11 bases from J, with 22 bases between. CDR3: CASSFLRGDPGVKLFF. CDR3 coding DNA: TGTGCCAGCAGCTTCCTACGAGGGGATCCGGGGGTTAAACTGTTTTTT.

This chain connects TRBV18 to TRBJ1-1, with no clear D. With 1 base removed from V and 1 base from J, the gap between germline ends came to 4 bases. Looked up from germline, CDR1 is KGHSH and CDR2 is LQKENI. The CDR3 contains 13 residues. The CDR3 nucleotides read TGTGCCAGCTCACCACAGAAGAACACTGAAGCTTTCTTT. Translating gives CASSPQKNTEAFF.

This clone was counted once. Written as DNA, the CDR3 is TGTGCCAGCTCACCAGCTAGCGGAGGGGGAGAGACCCAGTACTTC. Translating it yields CASSPASGGGETQYF. The chain uses TRBV18 and TRBJ2-5; tentatively, D is TRBD2 (7 bases). Between the trimmed V and J ends, which lost 2 bases and 4 bases, there was a span of 14 bases. The CDR3 length is 15 residues. Looked up from germline, CDR1 is KGHSH and CDR2 is LQKENI.

CDR3 coding DNA: TGTGCCTGGGGAGAGGGAAAGACCCAGTACTTC. It translates to CAWGEGKTQYF. This sequence joins TRBV30 and TRBJ2-5; D is perhaps TRBD2 (5 bases). The V end lost 5 bases, the J end lost 6 bases, and 10 bases lay between the germline ends. Germline V gene data show CDR1 as GTSNPN and CDR2 as SVGIG (reference sequence). The CDR3 sequence is 11 residues long.

The V call is TRBV7-2, the J call TRBJ1-2; D remains unclear. Germline-derived CDR1 and CDR2 are SGHTA and FQGNSA. The CDR3 length is 13 residues. V lost 4 bases to trimming and J lost 8 bases, with 14 bases between them. CDR3 sequence: CASSSAVKSGYTF. As DNA, the CDR3 is TGTGCCAGCAGCTCTGCCGTTAAGTCCGGCTACACCTTC.